This is a list of T cell receptor beta chains from one sample in a study of blood T cell repertoires in COVID-19. The method was immunoSEQ multiplex PCR; TCRdb's version includes in-frame clones alone and lacks a portion of them. Of about half a million clones in the sample, around 85% were seen once. The sequencing sample was made of peripheral blood. The receptor source for this set is a human donor in a cohort sampled during active COVID-19. CDR3s include the opening cysteine and the closing phenylalanine or tryptophan. A D gene is named only where the DNA matches it firmly. Size values are once, few and many counts, or a class for expanded clones, and some rows have none.

J: TRBJ1-5; size: .; V: TRBV30; D: TRBD1; DNA: TGTGCCTGGAGTGTATCTTGGGACAGGAACGATCAGCCCCAGCATTTT; CDR3: CAWSVSWDRNDQPQHF
J: TRBJ2-5; size: .; V: TRBV21-1; D: .; DNA: TGTGCCAGCGCTGAGGAGACTAGCGAATTTATAGGGGAGGAAGAGACCCAGTACTTC; CDR3: CASAEETSEFIGEEETQYF
J: TRBJ2-1; size: few; V: TRBV27; D: .; DNA: TGTGCCAGCAGTTTAAACAGCGGAGGAAGGGAGCAGTTCTTC; CDR3: CASSLNSGGREQFF
J: TRBJ2-3; size: once; V: TRBV9; D: .; DNA: TGTGCCAGCAGCGTAGCTCAGGTCACAGATACGCAGTATTTT; CDR3: CASSVAQVTDTQYF
J: TRBJ2-1; size: .; V: TRBV24-1; D: .; DNA: TGTGCCACCAGTGCCCGGGCGGGTACCCACAATGAGCAGTTCTTC; CDR3: CATSARAGTHNEQFF
J: TRBJ2-1; size: .; V: TRBV24-1; D: .; DNA: TGTGCCACCAGTGTTTCGCAGGTAGACGAGCAGTTCTTC; CDR3: CATSVSQVDEQFF
J: TRBJ2-7; size: .; V: TRBV18; D: TRBD1; DNA: TGTGCCAGCTCAATTTCCGGGACAGGGGGCGCTGGGGCCTACGAGCAGTACTTC; CDR3: CASSISGTGGAGAYEQYF
J: TRBJ1-2; size: once; V: TRBV6-4; D: TRBD1; DNA: TGTGCCAGCAGAGCCAGGGGACAGGGATCTTCCTATGGCTACACCTTC; CDR3: CASRARGQGSSYGYTF
J: TRBJ2-3; size: .; V: TRBV19; D: .; DNA: TGTGCCAGTAGTCCCCAACAGGGAATATTAAGCACAGATACGCAGTATTTT; CDR3: CASSPQQGILSTDTQYF
J: TRBJ2-2; size: .; V: TRBV3-1/TRBV3-2; D: .; DNA: TGTGCCAGCAGCCATAATCGGGGAATAGACACCGGGGAGCTGTTTTTT; CDR3: CASSHNRGIDTGELFF
J: TRBJ2-2; size: .; V: TRBV6-2/TRBV6-3; D: TRBD2; DNA: TGTGCCAGCAGTTACTCGATCCGCGGGAGGGACACCGGGGAGCTGTTTTTT; CDR3: CASSYSIRGRDTGELFF
J: TRBJ1-3; size: .; V: TRBV3-1/TRBV3-2; D: .; DNA: TGTGCCAGCAGCCAGTCTGAGAGATGGAGCTCTGGAAACACCATATATTTT; CDR3: CASSQSERWSSGNTIYF
J: TRBJ2-5; size: .; V: TRBV24-1; D: TRBD2; DNA: TGTGCCACCGGGGATGCGGGGGGCGTTGGGGCCGGCGAGACCCAGTACTTC; CDR3: CATGDAGGVGAGETQYF
J: TRBJ2-1; size: once; V: TRBV7-6; D: TRBD2; DNA: TGTGCCAGCAGCCCGCGGAGCGGGGCCTACAATGAGCAGTTCTTC; CDR3: CASSPRSGAYNEQFF
J: TRBJ2-1; size: .; V: TRBV15; D: TRBD1; DNA: TGTGCCACAAGACAGGGGACCTACAATGAGCAGTTCTTC; CDR3: CATRQGTYNEQFF
J: TRBJ1-3; size: few; V: TRBV28; D: TRBD1; DNA: TGTGCCAGCAGTACAGGGGCAGGGGGAAACACCATATATTTT; CDR3: CASSTGAGGNTIYF
J: TRBJ2-2; size: .; V: TRBV5-1; D: TRBD2; DNA: TGCGCCAGCAGCTTGACTAGCGGGAACACCGGGGAGCTGTTTTTT; CDR3: CASSLTSGNTGELFF
J: TRBJ2-5; size: .; V: TRBV5-1; D: .; DNA: TGCGCCAGCAGCTTGAGGGGTAGCCCTGAAGAGACCCAGTACTTC; CDR3: CASSLRGSPEETQYF
J: TRBJ1-5; size: .; V: TRBV6-5; D: TRBD1; DNA: TGTGCCAGCAGTAATGGACAGGGTAATCAGCCCCAGCATTTT; CDR3: CASSNGQGNQPQHF
J: TRBJ2-5; size: .; V: TRBV15; D: .; DNA: TGTGCCACCGGGGGACAGCGGAGGGACTTC; CDR3: CATGGQRRDF
J: TRBJ2-1; size: .; V: TRBV3-1/TRBV3-2; D: TRBD2; DNA: TGTGCCAGCAGCCAAGTGGGGGGGGTATCCTACAATGAGCAGTTCTTC; CDR3: CASSQVGGVSYNEQFF
J: TRBJ2-3; size: few; V: TRBV5-8; D: TRBD2; DNA: TGTGCCAGCAGCCTTAGCGGGAGAGTCTCAGATACGCAGTATTTT; CDR3: CASSLSGRVSDTQYF
J: TRBJ2-1; size: .; V: TRBV3-1/TRBV3-2; D: .; DNA: TGTGCCAGCAGCCAAGCTGGACTCCCCAATGAGCAGTTCTTC; CDR3: CASSQAGLPNEQFF
J: TRBJ2-5; size: .; V: TRBV24-1; D: TRBD2; DNA: TGTGCCACCAGTGATTTGGGGTTAGCGGGAGAAGAGACCCAGTACTTC; CDR3: CATSDLGLAGEETQYF
J: TRBJ2-3; size: once; V: TRBV7-3; D: .; DNA: TGTGCCAGCAGCTTCGGCGGTACGCAGTATTTT; CDR3: CASSFGGTQYF
J: TRBJ2-2; size: .; V: TRBV20-1; D: .; DNA: TGCAGTGCTAGTTATATCGCGAACACCGGGGAGCTGTTTTTT; CDR3: CSASYIANTGELFF
J: TRBJ1-1; size: .; V: TRBV7-9; D: .; DNA: TGTGCCAGCAGCCTAACAGCGAACACTGAAGCTTTCTTT; CDR3: CASSLTANTEAFF
J: TRBJ1-1; size: .; V: TRBV6-6; D: .; DNA: TGTGCCAGCAGTTACTCCGCCAGGGACACTGAAGCTTTCTTT; CDR3: CASSYSARDTEAFF
J: TRBJ1-2; size: .; V: TRBV10-3; D: TRBD1; DNA: TGTGCCATCACCCGGGACAGGGAAGGGATTGAAGGGAGCTATGGCTACACCTTC; CDR3: CAITRDREGIEGSYGYTF
J: TRBJ2-7; size: .; V: TRBV28; D: TRBD2; DNA: TGTGCCAGCACCTTTAGCGGGATTCCATACGAGCAGTACTTC; CDR3: CASTFSGIPYEQYF
J: TRBJ2-3; size: .; V: TRBV5-1; D: TRBD2; DNA: TGCGCCAGCAGCTCACAGGGACTAGCTGCAGATACGCAGTATTTT; CDR3: CASSSQGLAADTQYF
J: TRBJ1-1; size: .; V: TRBV7-3; D: .; DNA: TGTGCCAGCAGCTCACAAGAAGGAGTCACTGAAGCTTTCTTT; CDR3: CASSSQEGVTEAFF
J: TRBJ2-3; size: .; V: TRBV3-1/TRBV3-2; D: TRBD2; DNA: TGTGCCAGCAGCCAGCCCGGACTAGCGCACACCTCTCGGCACACGCAGTATTTT; CDR3: CASSQPGLAHTSRHTQYF
J: TRBJ2-1; size: .; V: TRBV5-4; D: .; DNA: TGTGCCAGCAGCCCTATGGAGGATCCCCTTAATGAGCAGTTCTTC; CDR3: CASSPMEDPLNEQFF
J: TRBJ2-1; size: .; V: TRBV7-7; D: TRBD2; DNA: TGTGCTAGCAGCTCGACTAGCGGAGAGTACAATGAGCAGTTCTTC; CDR3: CASSSTSGEYNEQFF
J: TRBJ2-5; size: .; V: TRBV19; D: .; DNA: TGTGCCAGTAGTGTCTCCCAAGAGACCCAGTACTTC; CDR3: CASSVSQETQYF
J: TRBJ2-2; size: .; V: TRBV5-1; D: TRBD2; DNA: TGCGCCAGCAGCTTGGTACTAGCGGGAGCGGGAAATACCGGGGAGCTGTTTTTT; CDR3: CASSLVLAGAGNTGELFF
J: TRBJ1-1; size: .; V: TRBV30; D: TRBD1; DNA: TGTGCCTGGAGTTCCCGGGACAGGGGTAAAGCTTTCTTT; CDR3: CAWSSRDRGKAFF
J: TRBJ1-4; size: .; V: TRBV4-2; D: .; DNA: TGTGCCAGCAGCCAAGGACCGGGGGGGGCAGGTTGGGAAAAACTGTTTTTT; CDR3: CASSQGPGGAGWEKLFF
J: TRBJ2-7; size: .; V: TRBV5-4; D: .; DNA: TGTGCCAGCAGCTTGAGAGGACAGCCCTTCTCCTACGAGCAGTACTTC; CDR3: CASSLRGQPFSYEQYF
J: TRBJ2-7; size: .; V: TRBV15; D: .; DNA: TGTGCCACCAGCAGGGAAACAGGTAGCTCCTACGAGCAGTACTTC; CDR3: CATSRETGSSYEQYF
J: TRBJ2-7; size: .; V: TRBV25-1; D: TRBD1; DNA: TGTGCCAGCAGGGGGACAGGGAACGAGCAGTACTTC; CDR3: CASRGTGNEQYF
J: TRBJ2-5; size: .; V: TRBV18; D: TRBD2; DNA: TGTGCCAGCTCCCCAAAGACTAGCGGCCAAGAGACCCAGTACTTC; CDR3: CASSPKTSGQETQYF
J: TRBJ1-2; size: .; V: TRBV5-1; D: .; DNA: TGCGCCAGCAGCTCCGGGGGAGACGGTGGAATTAACTATGGCTACACCTTC; CDR3: CASSSGGDGGINYGYTF
J: TRBJ2-1; size: .; V: TRBV9; D: .; DNA: TGTGCCAGCAGCGTAGGTAGTTGGGTAGCGAACGATGAGCAGTTCTTC; CDR3: CASSVGSWVANDEQFF